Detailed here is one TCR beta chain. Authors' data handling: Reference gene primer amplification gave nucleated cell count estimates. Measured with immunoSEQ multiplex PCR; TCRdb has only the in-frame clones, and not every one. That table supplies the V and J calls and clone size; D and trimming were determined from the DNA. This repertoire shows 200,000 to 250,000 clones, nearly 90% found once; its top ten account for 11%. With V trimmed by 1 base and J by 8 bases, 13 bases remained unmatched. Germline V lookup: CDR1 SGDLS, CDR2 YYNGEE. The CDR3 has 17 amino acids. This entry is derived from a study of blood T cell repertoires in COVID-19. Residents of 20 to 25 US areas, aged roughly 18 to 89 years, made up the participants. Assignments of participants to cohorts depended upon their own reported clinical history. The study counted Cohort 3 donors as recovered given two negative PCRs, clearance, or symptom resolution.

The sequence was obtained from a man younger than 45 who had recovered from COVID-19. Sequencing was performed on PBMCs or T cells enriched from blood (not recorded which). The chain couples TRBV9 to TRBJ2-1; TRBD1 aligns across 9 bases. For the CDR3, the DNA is TGTGCCAGCAGCGTATACGGGACAGGGAACGCCAGATATGAGCAGTTCTTC. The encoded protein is CASSVYGTGNARYEQFF. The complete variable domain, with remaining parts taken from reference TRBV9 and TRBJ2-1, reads DSGVTQTPKHLITATGQRVTLRCSPRSGDLSVYWYQQSLDQGLQFLIQYYNGEERAKGNILERFSAQQFPDLHSELNLSSLELGDSALYFCASSVYGTGNARYEQFFGPGTRLTVL.